This T cell receptor (beta chain) was profiled in a study of T cell responses to AZD1222 COVID-19 vaccine. About this clone itself: Its matching antigen is unknown.

Study outcomes and limitations: Targets within unmutated variant regions were reportedly found for nearly half of spike-specific TCRs.

The CDR3 has 18 amino acids. The V and J ends lost 3 bases and 3 bases, in that order; junction bases with no gene match: 13. Germline V gene sequence: CDR1 SGHDN, CDR2 FVKESK. Repertoires were generated with immunoSEQ multiplex PCR, while TCRdb's copy carries only in-frame clones and drops some. The sample comprises around 120,000 clones, around 84% of which are singletons, and roughly a sixth rests with the top ten. This receptor was identified in an adult who received the AZD1222 COVID-19 vaccine. The chain couples TRBV14 to TRBJ2-1, with 8 bases fitting TRBD2. The source material was peripheral blood, sampled 28 days after the second AZD1222 dose. This CDR3 is CASSQGFGGGPHYNEQFF. The CDR3 region has the DNA TGTGCCAGCAGCCAGGGTTTTGGCGGGGGGCCACACTACAATGAGCAGTTCTTC.